A selection of T cell receptor beta chains follows, all from one sample in a study of T-cell reconstitution after alpha-beta-depleted transplantation in children. TCRdb passed the PCR reads through MiXCR, listing each CDR3 protein once. The sample shows 700,000 to 950,000 distinct CDR3 sequences, 16% of them seen only once. Sequencing used PBMCs, mostly from graft donor cells, obtained 360 days after TCRalphabeta/CD19-depleted stem cell transplant. These receptors originate from a male patient between 5 and 17 years old who had a stem cell transplant for acute lymphoblastic leukemia, so the T cells may come from the graft donor. Each CDR3 is given with its conserved first and last residue. Each record gives: V gene, D gene, clone size, J gene, CDR3 protein, CDR3 DNA. A D gene is named only where the DNA matches it firmly. Some rows mark clone size as missing; the rest say once, few, many or name a class of expanded clone.

TRBV5-5	.	.	TRBJ2-7	CASSLGGSLYEQYF	TGTGCCAGCAGCTTGGGAGGGAGCCTGTACGAGCAGTACTTC
TRBV4-1	TRBD2	.	TRBJ2-7	CASSHREGASYEQYF	TGCGCCAGCAGCCACCGGGAGGGAGCCTCCTACGAGCAGTACTTC
TRBV29-1	.	.	TRBJ2-7	CSVVQVYEQYF	TGCAGCGTTGTACAGGTCTACGAGCAGTACTTC
TRBV4-1	.	.	TRBJ2-1	CASSHQPGFTYNEQFF	TGCGCCAGCAGCCACCAGCCGGGCTTCACCTACAATGAGCAGTTCTTC
TRBV20-1	.	few	TRBJ2-7	CSARVQARLYEQYF	TGCAGTGCTAGGGTCCAGGCCCGGCTCTACGAGCAGTACTTC
TRBV11-2	.	.	TRBJ2-5	CASSFVPQETQYF	TGTGCCAGCAGCTTCGTTCCCCAAGAGACCCAGTACTTC
TRBV28	.	.	TRBJ1-4	CASSRYRATNEKLFF	TGTGCCAGCAGCCGCTACAGGGCAACTAATGAAAAACTGTTTTTT
TRBV6-1	TRBD2	many	TRBJ2-7	CASSGVAGAFYEQYF	TGTGCCAGCAGTGGAGTAGCGGGAGCGTTCTACGAGCAGTACTTC
TRBV5-1	.	.	TRBJ2-2	CASSWLSGELFF	TGCGCCAGCAGCTGGCTTTCCGGGGAGCTGTTTTTT
TRBV20-1	.	few	TRBJ2-2	CSVAQPTGELFF	TGCAGTGTAGCCCAGCCCACCGGGGAGCTGTTTTTT
TRBV4-1	.	.	TRBJ2-2	CASSQDRGRGAGELFF	TGCGCCAGCAGCCAAGATCGTGGGAGAGGGGCCGGGGAGCTGTTTTTT
TRBV5-1	.	.	TRBJ2-3	CASSLAFLDTQYF	TGCGCCAGCAGCTTGGCCTTCTTGGATACGCAGTATTTT
TRBV14	.	.	TRBJ2-3	CASSQGGASTQYF	TGTGCCAGCAGCCAAGGGGGGGCTTCTACGCAGTATTTT
TRBV20-1	TRBD1	few	TRBJ2-1	CSAPGQGFNEQFF	TGCAGTGCCCCGGGACAGGGGTTCAATGAGCAGTTCTTC
TRBV11-3	TRBD2	.	TRBJ2-1	CASSPPTSGEGNEQFF	TGTGCCAGCAGCCCTCCGACTAGCGGGGAGGGGAATGAGCAGTTCTTC
TRBV3-1	TRBD1	many	TRBJ1-1	CASSRTGDTEAFF	TGTGCCAGCAGTCGGACAGGGGACACTGAAGCTTTCTTT
TRBV4-1	TRBD1	.	TRBJ1-1	CASSPALTGGIFGGAFF	TGCGCCAGCAGCCCAGCCTTGACAGGGGGGATTTTTGGGGGAGCTTTCTTT
TRBV20-1	TRBD1	few	TRBJ2-7	CSARGRGLGYEQYF	TGCAGTGCTAGAGGCAGGGGGCTGGGTTACGAGCAGTACTTC
TRBV7-3	.	few	TRBJ2-1	CASSFGPQRGNEQFF	TGTGCCAGCAGCTTCGGGCCCCAGAGGGGTAATGAGCAGTTCTTC
TRBV24-1	TRBD2	.	TRBJ2-7	CATSDWTSGIYEQYF	TGTGCCACCAGTGACTGGACTAGCGGGATCTACGAGCAGTACTTC
TRBV29-1	TRBD2	many	TRBJ2-1	CSVSGKAIHEQFF	TGCAGTGTTAGCGGGAAGGCCATTCATGAGCAGTTCTTC
TRBV7-3	.	.	TRBJ2-1	CASSSSVTRNEQFF	TGTGCCAGCAGCTCTAGCGTGACAAGGAATGAGCAGTTCTTC
TRBV28	TRBD1	.	TRBJ2-2	CASSLSTGGGGELFF	TGTGCCAGCAGTTTATCAACAGGGGGCGGCGGGGAGCTGTTTTTT
TRBV3-1	.	.	TRBJ1-2	CASSQAGPATF	TGTGCCAGCAGCCAAGCCGGGCCTGCCACCTTC
TRBV15	.	.	TRBJ2-7	CATSNERTPLGEQYF	TGTGCCACCAGTAACGAGCGGACCCCTTTGGGCGAGCAGTACTTC
TRBV4-2	.	.	TRBJ2-1	CASSQDRGAGQFF	TGTGCCAGCAGCCAAGATCGCGGGGCCGGGCAGTTCTTC
TRBV19	.	.	TRBJ1-1	CASRCSGAVNTEAFF	TGTGCCAGTAGGTGCTCAGGGGCAGTTAACACTGAAGCTTTCTTT
TRBV4-2	TRBD1	many	TRBJ2-7	CASSQEAGGESSYEQYF	TGTGCCAGCAGCCAAGAGGCAGGGGGAGAAAGCTCCTACGAGCAGTACTTC
TRBV29-1	.	.	TRBJ2-1	CSVDRRGQNNEQFF	TGCAGCGTTGACCGACGGGGGCAAAACAATGAGCAGTTCTTC
TRBV5-1	.	few	TRBJ1-2	CASHTGINYGYTF	TGCGCCAGCCATACAGGGATAAACTATGGCTACACCTTC
TRBV12-3/TRBV12-4	.	.	TRBJ1-1	CASRFLRDPSYTEAFF	TGTGCCAGCAGATTCCTCCGGGACCCAAGTTACACTGAAGCTTTCTTT
TRBV3-1	TRBD2	many	TRBJ2-1	CASSQDRWREPYNEQFF	TGTGCCAGCAGCCAAGATAGGTGGCGGGAGCCCTACAATGAGCAGTTCTTC
TRBV12-3/TRBV12-4	.	many	TRBJ1-2	CASSFGGGYTF	TGTGCCAGCAGTTTCGGGGGAGGCTACACCTTC
TRBV12-3/TRBV12-4	TRBD1	many	TRBJ1-5	CASTPMWTGALSNQPQHF	TGTGCCAGCACCCCTATGTGGACAGGAGCCCTTAGCAATCAGCCCCAGCATTTT
TRBV7-9	TRBD1	.	TRBJ2-5	CASSSQGWQETQYF	TGTGCCAGCAGCTCACAGGGGTGGCAAGAGACCCAGTACTTC
TRBV5-6	TRBD2	few	TRBJ2-7	CASSFEREYYEQYF	TGTGCCAGCAGCTTTGAGCGGGAGTACTACGAGCAGTACTTC
TRBV12-3/TRBV12-4	TRBD2	few	TRBJ2-4	CASRGLAENIQYF	TGTGCCAGCAGGGGACTAGCGGAAAACATTCAGTACTTC
TRBV24-1	.	few	TRBJ2-1	CATRATGGYNEQFF	TGTGCCACCAGGGCCACCGGCGGGTACAATGAGCAGTTCTTC
TRBV20-1	.	.	TRBJ1-1	CSARAREDMIEAFF	TGCAGTGCTAGAGCTAGGGAGGACATGATTGAAGCTTTCTTT
TRBV10-2	TRBD1	.	TRBJ1-1	CASSEWGQGPPEAFF	TGCGCCAGCAGTGAGTGGGGACAGGGGCCCCCTGAAGCTTTCTTT
TRBV6-8	TRBD2	few	TRBJ2-3	CASSYSWLAGRTDTQYF	TGTGCCAGCAGTTACAGTTGGCTAGCGGGACGGACAGATACGCAGTATTTT
TRBV20-1	TRBD2	.	TRBJ2-7	CSASGRAAYEQYF	TGCAGTGCTAGCGGGAGGGCCGCCTACGAGCAGTACTTC
TRBV5-1	TRBD1	few	TRBJ2-5	CASSLWDRGETQYF	TGCGCCAGCAGCTTGTGGGACAGGGGAGAGACCCAGTACTTC
TRBV2	.	few	TRBJ2-5	CASTQGLGRETQYF	TGTGCCAGCACCCAGGGTCTGGGTCGAGAGACCCAGTACTTC
TRBV4-1	.	.	TRBJ2-1	CASSQTIDEQFF	TGCGCCAGCAGCCAGACCATCGATGAGCAGTTCTTC
TRBV9	TRBD2	.	TRBJ2-7	CASSPWTSGAYEQYF	TGTGCCAGCAGCCCCTGGACTAGCGGGGCCTACGAGCAGTACTTC
TRBV9	.	many	TRBJ2-6	CASTRGADGANVLTF	TGTGCCAGCACCCGCGGGGCGGACGGGGCCAACGTCCTGACTTTC
TRBV12-3/TRBV12-4	.	.	TRBJ2-7	CASSLPPLGRSYEQYF	TGTGCCAGCAGTTTACCCCCCTTGGGCAGGTCCTACGAGCAGTACTTC
TRBV18	.	few	TRBJ2-3	CASSPGTGNPDTQYF	TGTGCCAGCTCACCAGGTACTGGGAACCCCGATACGCAGTATTTT
TRBV20-1	TRBD2	.	TRBJ2-2	CSARDLQREGTSGTGELFF	TGCAGTGCTAGAGACCTACAGCGGGAGGGCACTTCGGGCACCGGGGAGCTGTTTTTT
TRBV5-6	TRBD1	.	TRBJ2-5	CASSLVQGAIETQYF	TGTGCCAGCAGCTTGGTGCAGGGGGCGATTGAGACCCAGTACTTC
TRBV11-2	.	.	TRBJ2-1	CASSPIRDPTPRSYNEQFF	TGTGCCAGCAGCCCTATTCGGGACCCCACCCCTCGGTCCTACAATGAGCAGTTCTTC
TRBV10-3	.	.	TRBJ2-4	CAIGEGGENIQYF	TGTGCCATCGGGGAGGGGGGGGAAAACATTCAGTACTTC
TRBV3-1	.	.	TRBJ1-2	CASSPRGTRGYGYTF	TGTGCCAGCAGCCCTAGGGGGACGAGGGGCTATGGCTACACCTTC
TRBV7-8	.	.	TRBJ2-7	CASSLVTFYEQYF	TGTGCCAGCAGCTTAGTGACCTTCTACGAGCAGTACTTC